Here is one T cell receptor beta chain with its context. Which antigen it targets is not known. Per-base quality was not reported, and no clone a single base away is much larger than it. This specimen belongs to a study of OX40 agonist ivuxolimab in advanced cancers. A note on the overall study: Ivuxolimab was a fully human IgG2 agonistic monoclonal antibody targeting the costimulatory receptor OX40 (CD134). Partial responses occurred in three dose-escalation patients: two with cutaneous melanoma and one with hepatocellular carcinoma. Intravenous ivuxolimab was administered to patients every 2 weeks at six dose levels: 0.01, 0.1, 0.3, 1.5, 3 and 10 mg/kg. The monotherapy dose-escalation portion (N of about 52 patients) of the phase I ivuxolimab trial is reported in the paper. In the dose-escalation cohort, more than 75% of patients were male, and the mean age was approximately 60 years, with a range of about 23 to 90. Among the roughly 54 dose-escalation patients, about 19 had hepatocellular carcinoma, some 15 melanoma, 9 renal cell carcinoma and 9 head and neck cancer. Peripheral TCRbeta sequencing was intended to test whether TCR sequence diversity was altered and clonal T-cell expansion was caused by ivuxolimab. Prior anti-PD-1, anti-PD-L1 or anti-CTLA-4 therapy was permitted, and about two fifths of dose-escalation patients had received checkpoint inhibitors.

V and J lose 5 bases and 0 bases, and a span of 14 bases separates them. Counted from cysteine to phenylalanine, this CDR3 has 16 amino acids. The retained sequence is limited to the CDR3, 48 bases, with the frame set at the first base. From the germline V gene, CDR1 is SGHTA and CDR2 is FQGTGA. Paper-wide results and their limitations: The antigen specificity of the peripheral T cells that underwent clonal expansion was not determined. At doses of 0.1 to 3.0 mg/kg, clonal expansion of both CD4+ and CD8+ T cells in blood was seen between baseline and week 6. After ivuxolimab, more expanded clones were found on average in CD8+ T cells than in CD4+ T cells. In the 0.1-3.0 mg/kg groups, partial responders were among the patients with the lowest normalized peripheral clonal expansion, particularly in CD8+ T cells. Low levels of normalized T-cell clonal expansion were also seen in some nonresponding patients.

Genomic DNA was extracted from sorted cells for sequencing of the TCRbeta CDR3 region. The immunoSEQ Assay was used for sequencing of TCRbeta CDR3 regions. TCRdb provides this immuneACCESS table in a form limited to in-frame rearrangements. Some clones are lacking; in checked studies, under half of them reflect an unresolved V gene, and why the rest are absent is not known. Present in this sample are 71,000 or so clones, approximately 90% of which were seen just once. Roughly 2.2% of the sample goes to the ten largest clones. The trial excluded patients who had a history of autoimmune disease or were on systemic immunosuppression. Peripheral blood for TCR sequencing was collected from all dose cohorts at baseline, on cycle 4 day 1, and on cycle 7 day 1. The samples were drawn from a first-in-human, open-label, multicenter phase I dose-escalation trial of ivuxolimab. The trial enrolled adults with locally advanced or metastatic head and neck squamous cell, hepatocellular, melanoma or renal cell carcinoma. CD4+ and CD8+ T cells were sorted separately from peripheral blood before TCR sequencing.

This receptor was identified in an adult with an advanced solid tumor such as melanoma, head and neck, liver or kidney cancer. The chain is made from TRBV7-3 and TRBJ2-1; the D gene assignment is perhaps TRBD1 or TRBD2, with each matching 7 bases. This specimen was CD4+ or CD8+ T cells sorted from blood, taken in a trial of the OX40 agonist ivuxolimab. The sequenced DNA is TGTGCCAGCAGCCCCAGCGGGGACAGCTCCTACAATGAGCAGTTCTTC. Translated, this gives CASSPSGDSSYNEQFF.